The rows below give T cell receptor beta chains drawn from one sample of a study of control samples from healthy donors and cancer patients. Data came from immunoSEQ multiplex PCR; TCRdb stores just in-frame clones and leaves some out. The table records 150,000 or so clones, roughly 93% of them present only once. Sequencing input: blood. All receptors derive from a woman aged 55-75 years in good health. Both conserved end residues are part of each CDR3. The D gene is left open where the match is weak. Rows may omit the clone size; those that give it use once, few, many or a size class.

V,J,D,size,CDR3,DNA
TRBV6-2/TRBV6-3,TRBJ1-1,.,.,CASSRGVLNTEAFF,TGTGCCAGCAGCCGGGGTGTCTTGAACACTGAAGCTTTCTTT
TRBV4-3,TRBJ2-3,TRBD1,.,CASSREIPGGTDTQYF,TGCGCCAGCAGCAGGGAGATTCCAGGGGGAACAGATACGCAGTATTTT
TRBV19,TRBJ1-1,.,.,CASSIRGNTEAFF,TGTGCCAGTAGTATCAGAGGGAACACTGAAGCTTTCTTT
TRBV12-3/TRBV12-4,TRBJ1-2,.,.,CASSQDNLYGYTF,TGTGCCAGCAGCCAAGACAACCTCTATGGCTACACCTTC
TRBV5-1,TRBJ1-1,TRBD1,.,CASSLNRGRVTEAFF,TGCGCCAGCAGCTTGAACAGGGGGCGAGTCACTGAAGCTTTCTTT
TRBV6-2/TRBV6-3,TRBJ1-2,.,.,CASSFPKGGYTF,TGTGCCAGCAGTTTTCCCAAGGGGGGCTACACCTTC
TRBV12-3/TRBV12-4,TRBJ1-5,.,.,CASQDSGNQPQHF,TGTGCCAGTCAGGACAGTGGCAATCAGCCCCAGCATTTT
TRBV6-2/TRBV6-3,TRBJ1-5,.,.,CASSTGYSNQPQHF,TGTGCCAGCAGTACAGGGTATAGCAATCAGCCCCAGCATTTT
TRBV5-1,TRBJ2-7,.,.,CASRPGTDGYEQYF,TGCGCCAGCAGACCTGGGACGGACGGATACGAGCAGTACTTC
TRBV7-8,TRBJ1-5,.,once,CASSLVTQPQHF,TGTGCCAGCAGCTTAGTTACTCAGCCCCAGCATTTT
TRBV19,TRBJ1-1,TRBD1,.,CASSRDRGNTEAFF,TGTGCCAGTAGTCGGGACAGGGGGAACACTGAAGCTTTCTTT
TRBV6-6,TRBJ2-7,TRBD1,.,CASMGTAATYEQYF,TGTGCCAGCATGGGGACAGCCGCTACCTACGAGCAGTACTTC
TRBV12-5,TRBJ1-1,.,.,CASGLLDTEAFF,TGTGCTAGTGGTTTGCTAGACACTGAAGCTTTCTTT
TRBV18,TRBJ2-1,TRBD1,.,CASSLDRGEQFF,TGTGCCAGCTCACTTGACAGGGGTGAGCAGTTCTTC
TRBV7-8,TRBJ2-7,.,.,CASSLGPSSYEQYF,TGTGCCAGCAGCCTAGGCCCAAGCTCCTACGAGCAGTACTTC
TRBV3-1/TRBV3-2,TRBJ2-3,.,.,CASSPERGAQTQYF,TGTGCCAGCAGCCCCGAACGGGGGGCGCAAACGCAGTATTTT
TRBV6-6,TRBJ2-7,TRBD1,.,CASSDRESYEQYF,TGTGCCAGCTCCGACAGGGAATCCTACGAGCAGTACTTC
TRBV12-2,TRBJ2-3,.,.,CASRRTQNRGQGFWRPKEDTQYF,TGTGCAAGTCGCCGAACCCAAAACCGGGGACAGGGGTTTTGGCGCCCGAAAGAAGATACGCAGTATTTT
TRBV5-6,TRBJ2-2,.,.,CASSLVGNTGELFF,TGTGCCAGCAGCTTGGTGGGTAACACCGGGGAGCTGTTTTTT
TRBV27,TRBJ1-3,TRBD1,.,CASSSRQGGGNTIYF,TGTGCCAGCAGCTCCAGGCAGGGGGGGGGAAACACCATATATTTT
TRBV5-6,TRBJ1-4,.,.,CASSLGQAGFNEKLFF,TGTGCCAGCAGCTTGGGGCAGGCTGGTTTTAATGAAAAACTGTTTTTT
TRBV7-3,TRBJ2-3,TRBD2,.,CASSSGLLAGGSTDTQYF,TGTGCCAGCAGCTCCGGACTCCTAGCGGGGGGGAGCACAGATACGCAGTATTTT
TRBV9,TRBJ1-2,.,.,CASSVGQGYGYTF,TGTGCCAGCAGCGTAGGCCAGGGCTACGGCTACACCTTC
TRBV24-1,TRBJ2-7,TRBD1,.,CATPENTGTGAYEQYF,TGTGCCACCCCTGAAAACACCGGGACAGGGGCCTACGAGCAGTACTTC
TRBV7-9,TRBJ2-3,.,.,CASSLAGAGSTDTQYF,TGTGCCAGCAGCTTAGCGGGGGCGGGGAGCACAGATACGCAGTATTTT
TRBV7-9,TRBJ1-2,.,.,CASSPNAGYGYTF,TGTGCCAGCAGCCCCAATGCAGGCTATGGCTACACCTTC
TRBV2,TRBJ1-5,.,.,CASSAGQNNQPQHF,TGTGCCAGCAGTGCGGGACAAAACAATCAGCCCCAGCATTTT
TRBV29-1,TRBJ1-2,.,.,CSVFGEGYTF,TGCAGCGTCTTCGGGGAGGGCTACACCTTC
TRBV9,TRBJ1-6,.,.,CASSEGVLNSPLHF,TGTGCCAGCAGCGAGGGTGTTCTTAATTCACCCCTCCACTTT
TRBV30,TRBJ1-6,.,.,CAWSVQTNSPLHF,TGTGCCTGGAGTGTACAGACCAATTCACCCCTCCACTTT
TRBV29-1,TRBJ1-2,.,.,CSVVDRPDTF,TGCAGCGTTGTAGACCGCCCGGACACCTTC
TRBV12-3/TRBV12-4,TRBJ2-7,.,.,CASSLRGEQYF,TGTGCCAGCAGTCTGAGGGGGGAGCAGTACTTC
TRBV6-2/TRBV6-3,TRBJ1-2,.,.,CASSLRVTASGYTF,TGTGCCAGCAGTTTACGAGTAACGGCATCTGGCTACACCTTC
TRBV4-3,TRBJ1-1,.,once,CASSQDMRTEAFF,TGCGCCAGCAGCCAAGATATGCGCACTGAAGCTTTCTTT
TRBV7-6,TRBJ1-4,.,.,CASSYPGYNEKLFF,TGTGCCAGCAGTTACCCAGGGTATAATGAAAAACTGTTTTTT
TRBV5-1,TRBJ2-1,TRBD1,.,CASSVQTGAIGSEQFF,TGCGCCAGCAGCGTACAAACAGGGGCCATCGGCAGTGAGCAGTTCTTC
TRBV19,TRBJ1-4,.,.,CASSQGANEKLFF,TGTGCCAGCTCACAGGGAGCTAATGAAAAACTGTTTTTT
TRBV18,TRBJ1-4,TRBD1,.,CASSQGSGQMEKLFF,TGTGCCAGCTCACAGGGCTCGGGACAGATGGAAAAACTGTTTTTT
TRBV7-3,TRBJ1-1,.,.,CASSSQGEGTEAFF,TGTGCCAGCAGTTCACAGGGAGAGGGGACTGAAGCTTTCTTT
TRBV6-5,TRBJ1-3,.,.,CASSSIQGSIGNTIYF,TGTGCCAGCAGTTCAATCCAGGGGTCGATTGGAAACACCATATATTTT
TRBV15,TRBJ2-1,TRBD1,.,CATSRDGTDNEQFF,TGTGCCACCAGCAGAGATGGGACAGACAATGAGCAGTTCTTC
TRBV19,TRBJ1-2,.,.,CASSIGTASLYGYTF,TGTGCCAGTAGTATCGGTACAGCGAGCCTCTATGGCTACACCTTC
TRBV3-1/TRBV3-2,TRBJ1-2,.,.,CASSREVFNYGYTF,TGTGCCAGCAGCCGCGAGGTTTTTAACTATGGCTACACCTTC
TRBV7-9,TRBJ1-5,.,once,CASSSTTQPQHF,TGTGCCAGCAGCTCCACCACTCAGCCCCAGCATTTT
TRBV29-1,TRBJ1-1,.,few,CSVLGEGGMNTEAFF,TGCAGCGTGTTGGGCGAGGGGGGAATGAACACTGAAGCTTTCTTT